These T cell receptor beta chains were read from a single sample in a study of beta chain features in type 1 diabetes. This table comes from immunoSEQ multiplex PCR, and its TCRdb copy is limited to in-frame clones, with some not included. In the table there are 40,000 to 65,000 clones, 50% to 75% of which are singletons. The sample comprised stem cell memory CD4+ T cells from blood. These receptor sequences come from a woman in her 30s with type 1 diabetes. CDR3s include the opening cysteine and the closing phenylalanine or tryptophan. Fields, in order: clone size, D gene, J gene, V gene, CDR3 DNA, CDR3 protein. A D gene is named only where the DNA matches it firmly. For some rows the clone size is stated as once, few or many, or as a class when expanded; others skip it.

few,-,TRBJ2-3,TRBV18,TGTGCCAGCTCAGCCGGGAGAGGCACAGATACGCAGTATTTT,CASSAGRGTDTQYF
few,-,TRBJ2-5,TRBV4-1,TGCGCCAGCAGCCAGAACAGGGACCAAGAGACCCAGTACTTC,CASSQNRDQETQYF
few,TRBD2,TRBJ2-1,TRBV25-1,TGTGCCAGCACCGACGGAAGCGGGAGGGTTGGTGAGCAGTTCTTC,CASTDGSGRVGEQFF
few,-,TRBJ2-1,TRBV2,TGTGCCAGCCAGACTAGTCCGAATGAGCAGTTCTTC,CASQTSPNEQFF
-,-,TRBJ2-2,TRBV5-1,TGCGCCAGCAGCTTGGATCTAGCTGCCGGGGAGCTGTTTTTT,CASSLDLAAGELFF
-,-,TRBJ1-2,TRBV30,TGTGCCTGGAGTGCCTCAGGGGTTTATGGCTACACCTTC,CAWSASGVYGYTF
-,TRBD1,TRBJ2-7,TRBV5-4,TGTGCCAGCAGCTTGGGGGACAGGGGAGGGGAGCAGTACTTC,CASSLGDRGGEQYF
-,TRBD2,TRBJ2-1,TRBV7-8,TGTGCCAGCAGCTCCACACAGCCGGGACTAGCGGGAGGCGACAATGAGCAGTTCTTC,CASSSTQPGLAGGDNEQFF
-,TRBD2,TRBJ2-7,TRBV25-1,TGTGCCAGCAGTGAATGGGGGTCGCGGGAGCTTTCCTTC,CASSEWGSRELSF
-,TRBD1,TRBJ2-1,TRBV29-1,TGCAGCGGTGAGGACAGGGGCAATGAGCAGTTCTTC,CSGEDRGNEQFF
-,-,TRBJ1-2,TRBV29-1,TGCAGCGTCCGACATTACTATGGCTACACCTTC,CSVRHYYGYTF
-,-,TRBJ1-5,TRBV28,TGTGCCAGCAGTTTATCCGTCCCCGGGAGGAGCAATCAGCCCCAGCATTTT,CASSLSVPGRSNQPQHF
-,-,TRBJ1-1,TRBV18,TGTGCCAGCTCCCGGGACGGAGGGGAGCAAATGAACACTGAAGCTTTCTTT,CASSRDGGEQMNTEAFF
-,TRBD1,TRBJ1-4,TRBV29-1,TGCAGCTTCCGGACAGGGAGGGGTGAAAAACTGTTTTTT,CSFRTGRGEKLFF
few,-,TRBJ1-2,TRBV29-1,TGCAGTGGGACGGCGGGACTCGGCTATGGCTACACCTTC,CSGTAGLGYGYTF
once,TRBD2,TRBJ2-3,TRBV18,TGTGCCAGCTCACCTGGACTAGCGGGCCCAGATACGCAGTATTTT,CASSPGLAGPDTQYF
-,-,TRBJ2-5,TRBV9,TGTGCCAGCAGCGTAGCAAACGGAGAACAAGAGACCCAGTACTTC,CASSVANGEQETQYF
-,-,TRBJ2-2,TRBV9,TGTGCCAGCAGCGTTGGTCGGGGCACCGGGGAGCTGTTTTTT,CASSVGRGTGELFF
-,-,TRBJ1-5,TRBV19,TGTGCCAGTAGTAAACTGGAGGAGCATCAGCCCCAGCATTTT,CASSKLEEHQPQHF
-,-,TRBJ2-3,TRBV28,TGTGCCAGCAGTTTCACCGCCGTAGCGTACACTAGCACAGATACGCAGTATTTT,CASSFTAVAYTSTDTQYF
few,-,TRBJ2-7,TRBV10-3,TGTGCCATGGCCCCTACCGCGGGTGCCTCCTACGAGCAGTACTTC,CAMAPTAGASYEQYF
-,-,TRBJ1-5,TRBV4-1,TGCGCCAGCAGCCAACCGGGGGGTTTCAATCAGCCCCAGCATTTT,CASSQPGGFNQPQHF